This is a list of T cell receptor beta chains from one sample in a study of T cell repertoires in ileal Crohn's disease. Generated by immunoSEQ multiplex PCR, the TCRdb table keeps only in-frame clones and is missing some. This table has several hundred clones, 90% to 95% appearing once. Sequenced material: ileal tissue. Receptors originate from an adult with Crohn's disease. Each CDR3 is given with its conserved first and last residue. The D gene is left open where the match is weak. The size entry is marked missing in some rows and otherwise reads once, few, many or a size class.

V gene	J gene	clone size	D gene	CDR3 length	CDR3 protein	CDR3 DNA
TRBV5-5	TRBJ2-7	once	-	15	CASSPVGGYSYEQYF	TGTGCCAGCAGCCCTGTGGGAGGCTACTCCTACGAGCAGTACTTC
TRBV5-8	TRBJ1-5	-	-	14	CASTFSGGNQPQHF	TGTGCCAGCACCTTTTCGGGAGGCAATCAGCCCCAGCATTTT
TRBV6-5	TRBJ1-2	-	-	14	CASTTLRGARGYTF	TGTGCCAGCACCACACTGCGAGGGGCAAGAGGCTACACCTTC
TRBV6-6	TRBJ1-1	-	-	14	CASSPLYLNTEAFF	TGTGCCAGCAGCCCTCTTTACTTGAACACTGAAGCTTTCTTT
TRBV9	TRBJ1-2	-	-	13	CASSVAGGDGYTF	TGTGCCAGCAGCGTAGCTGGAGGGGATGGCTACACCTTC
TRBV11-2	TRBJ2-5	-	-	13	CASSLERVGEQYF	TGTGCCAGCAGCCTGGAGAGGGTTGGAGAGCAGTACTTC
TRBV11-2	TRBJ2-3	-	TRBD2	13	CASSLAGTDTQYF	TGTGCCAGCAGCCTAGCGGGCACAGATACGCAGTATTTT
TRBV30	TRBJ1-5	-	TRBD1	13	CAWSSQQGQPQHF	TGTGCCTGGAGTTCCCAACAGGGGCAGCCCCAGCATTTT
TRBV7-2	TRBJ1-5	-	TRBD1	16	CASSPRGGQVNQPQHF	TGTGCCAGCAGCCCTAGAGGGGGACAGGTCAATCAGCCCCAGCATTTT
TRBV5-4	TRBJ2-5	-	TRBD2	16	CASSRGRLAGQETQYF	TGTGCCAGCAGTCGAGGTAGACTAGCAGGACAAGAGACCCAGTACTTC
TRBV29-1	TRBJ1-3	-	-	13	CSAFTAIGNTIYF	TGCAGCGCCTTCACAGCTATCGGAAACACCATATATTTT
TRBV7-9	TRBJ2-1	-	-	15	CASSLTLGTYNEQFF	TGTGCCAGCAGCTTAACTCTAGGGACCTACAATGAGCAGTTCTTC
TRBV25-1	TRBJ1-5	-	-	14	CASSEWGPNQPQHF	TGTGCCAGCAGTGAATGGGGTCCGAATCAGCCCCAGCATTTT
TRBV7-8	TRBJ1-2	-	-	18	CASSPRFTEHLRNYGYTF	TGTGCCAGCAGCCCCCGATTTACAGAGCACCTCCGGAACTATGGCTACACCTTC
TRBV10-3	TRBJ2-2	-	-	16	CAISHGRQRHTGELFF	TGTGCCATCAGTCACGGCCGGCAACGGCACACCGGGGAGCTGTTTTTT
TRBV7-4	TRBJ1-1	-	-	17	CASSRVGAGRLITEAFF	TGTGCCAGCAGCCGGGTAGGGGCAGGGAGATTGATCACTGAAGCTTTCTTT
TRBV4-1	TRBJ2-3	-	-	15	CASSQFGGSTDTQYF	TGCGCCAGCAGCCAATTCGGCGGGAGCACAGATACGCAGTATTTT
TRBV5-4	TRBJ2-1	once	-	14	CASSLGGWRNEQFF	TGTGCCAGCAGCTTGGGAGGGTGGCGCAATGAGCAGTTCTTC
TRBV15	TRBJ2-7	-	-	13	CATSRPSFYEQYF	TGTGCCACCAGCAGACCATCTTTCTACGAGCAGTACTTC
TRBV7-9	TRBJ1-3	once	-	16	CASSTYRDYSGNTIYF	TGTGCCAGCAGCACTTACAGGGACTACTCTGGAAACACCATATATTTT
TRBV12-5	TRBJ2-1	-	-	14	CASGLESGHNEQFF	TGTGCTAGTGGTTTGGAAAGTGGCCACAATGAGCAGTTCTTC
TRBV4-1	TRBJ2-3	-	TRBD2	15	CASSPFAGATDTQYF	TGCGCCAGCAGCCCTTTTGCGGGAGCTACAGATACGCAGTATTTT
TRBV6-4	TRBJ2-2	-	-	12	CASSQNTGELFF	TGTGCCAGCTCCCAGAACACCGGGGAGCTGTTTTTT
TRBV6-6	TRBJ1-1	-	-	14	CASTSMGANTEAFF	TGTGCCAGCACCTCCATGGGGGCTAACACTGAAGCTTTCTTT
TRBV19	TRBJ2-7	-	-	13	CASSIIHLDIRYF	TGTGCCAGTAGTATTATTCACCTCGATATCCGATACTTC
TRBV30	TRBJ2-6	-	-	15	CAWSVEVGGANVLTF	TGTGCCTGGAGTGTAGAAGTGGGGGGGGCCAACGTCCTGACTTTC
TRBV2	TRBJ2-7	-	-	11	CASKISEEQYF	TGTGCCAGCAAAATTTCGGAGGAGCAGTACTTC
TRBV7-3	TRBJ2-5	-	-	14	CASSLGIGQETQYF	TGTGCCAGCAGCTTAGGGATTGGGCAAGAGACCCAGTACTTC
TRBV19	TRBJ2-2	-	TRBD2	15	CASNMGLPDTGELFF	TGTGCCAGTAACATGGGACTACCCGACACCGGGGAGCTGTTTTTT
TRBV4-3	TRBJ1-4	-	-	13	CASSQVQGEKLFF	TGCGCCAGCAGCCAAGTCCAGGGAGAAAAACTGTTTTTT
TRBV5-1	TRBJ1-3	once	-	14	CASSLSGGGNTIYF	TGCGCCAGCAGCTTGAGCGGGGGGGGAAACACCATATATTTT
TRBV11-2	TRBJ2-7	-	-	13	CASSLERVGEQYF	TGTGCCAGCAGCCTGGAGAGGGTTGGAGAGCAGTACTTC
TRBV6-6	TRBJ1-1	-	-	16	CASSSVSRGSYTEAFF	TGTGCCAGCAGTTCGGTATCGCGCGGCAGCTACACTGAAGCTTTCTTT
TRBV28	TRBJ1-1	-	TRBD1	11	CASSLQGGAFF	TGTGCCAGCAGTTTACAGGGGGGAGCTTTCTTT
TRBV7-2	TRBJ1-5	-	-	13	CASSSGLDQPQHF	TGTGCCAGCAGCTCAGGACTGGATCAGCCCCAGCATTTT
TRBV19	TRBJ2-2	-	TRBD1	15	CASNYRGRGTGELFF	TGTGCCAGTAACTACAGGGGGCGCGGCACCGGGGAGCTGTTTTTT
TRBV7-2	TRBJ2-1	once	-	14	CASSPRLLYNEQFF	TGTGCCAGCAGCCCAAGACTACTCTACAATGAGCAGTTCTTC
TRBV19	TRBJ1-1	-	-	15	CASSIGAGFVTEAFF	TGTGCCAGTAGTATCGGAGCAGGGTTTGTGACTGAAGCTTTCTTT
TRBV7-6	TRBJ2-1	-	-	15	CASSPGRLSYNEQFF	TGTGCCAGCAGCCCAGGCCGGCTCTCCTACAATGAGCAGTTCTTC
TRBV7-3	TRBJ1-3	-	-	14	CASSLSGPGNTIYF	TGTGCCAGCAGCTTAAGTGGGCCTGGAAACACCATATATTTT